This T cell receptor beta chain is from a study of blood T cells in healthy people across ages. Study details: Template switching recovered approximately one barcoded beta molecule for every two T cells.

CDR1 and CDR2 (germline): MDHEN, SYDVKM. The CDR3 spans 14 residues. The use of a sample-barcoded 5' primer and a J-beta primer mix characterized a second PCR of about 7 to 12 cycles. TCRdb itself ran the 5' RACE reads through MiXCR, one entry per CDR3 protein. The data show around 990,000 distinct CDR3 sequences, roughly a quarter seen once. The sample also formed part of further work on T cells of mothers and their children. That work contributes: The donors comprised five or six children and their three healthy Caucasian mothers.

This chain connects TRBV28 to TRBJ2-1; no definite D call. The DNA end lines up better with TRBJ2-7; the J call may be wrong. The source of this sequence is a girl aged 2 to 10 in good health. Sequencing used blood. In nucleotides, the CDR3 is TGTGCCAGCAGTTTTGTTTCAGGTTCCGGGGAGCAGTACTTC. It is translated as CASSFVSGSGEQYF.